The clone carrying this T cell receptor beta chain was detected ten times or more. The antigen is not known. This entry is derived from a study of breast tumors, draining lymph nodes, adjacent tissues. The study, taken as a whole, reports: Tumors had less TCR diversity than lymph nodes, more than nontumor tissue. Tumor T cell lymph node origin was a supported hypothesis, not proven. The data were judged consistent with most tumor T cells coming from lymph node and expanding in tumor.

Germline CDR1 is LNHDA and CDR2 is SQIVND (reference sequence). This CDR3 comprises 14 residues. Trimming removed 6 bases from V and 2 bases from J, with 12 bases in between. TCRdb redid the calling of the multiplex PCR reads with MiXCR, one entry per CDR3 protein. The data show 200,000 to 300,000 distinct CDR3 sequences, with around 30% seen just once and more than 0.95% held by the top ten. The lymph nodes were axillary draining lymph nodes from breast cancer patients. Sequencing was performed on axillary lymph node tissue. This chain joins TRBV19 and TRBJ2-3, with a tentative D call TRBD2 (5 bases). The TCR sequence derives from a female donor with breast cancer. Some clones in this sample may be carry-over from other donors' samples. The CDR3 spells CASSLGLYTDTQYF. CDR3 nucleotides: TGTGCCAGTAGCCTAGGACTTTACACAGATACGCAGTATTTT.